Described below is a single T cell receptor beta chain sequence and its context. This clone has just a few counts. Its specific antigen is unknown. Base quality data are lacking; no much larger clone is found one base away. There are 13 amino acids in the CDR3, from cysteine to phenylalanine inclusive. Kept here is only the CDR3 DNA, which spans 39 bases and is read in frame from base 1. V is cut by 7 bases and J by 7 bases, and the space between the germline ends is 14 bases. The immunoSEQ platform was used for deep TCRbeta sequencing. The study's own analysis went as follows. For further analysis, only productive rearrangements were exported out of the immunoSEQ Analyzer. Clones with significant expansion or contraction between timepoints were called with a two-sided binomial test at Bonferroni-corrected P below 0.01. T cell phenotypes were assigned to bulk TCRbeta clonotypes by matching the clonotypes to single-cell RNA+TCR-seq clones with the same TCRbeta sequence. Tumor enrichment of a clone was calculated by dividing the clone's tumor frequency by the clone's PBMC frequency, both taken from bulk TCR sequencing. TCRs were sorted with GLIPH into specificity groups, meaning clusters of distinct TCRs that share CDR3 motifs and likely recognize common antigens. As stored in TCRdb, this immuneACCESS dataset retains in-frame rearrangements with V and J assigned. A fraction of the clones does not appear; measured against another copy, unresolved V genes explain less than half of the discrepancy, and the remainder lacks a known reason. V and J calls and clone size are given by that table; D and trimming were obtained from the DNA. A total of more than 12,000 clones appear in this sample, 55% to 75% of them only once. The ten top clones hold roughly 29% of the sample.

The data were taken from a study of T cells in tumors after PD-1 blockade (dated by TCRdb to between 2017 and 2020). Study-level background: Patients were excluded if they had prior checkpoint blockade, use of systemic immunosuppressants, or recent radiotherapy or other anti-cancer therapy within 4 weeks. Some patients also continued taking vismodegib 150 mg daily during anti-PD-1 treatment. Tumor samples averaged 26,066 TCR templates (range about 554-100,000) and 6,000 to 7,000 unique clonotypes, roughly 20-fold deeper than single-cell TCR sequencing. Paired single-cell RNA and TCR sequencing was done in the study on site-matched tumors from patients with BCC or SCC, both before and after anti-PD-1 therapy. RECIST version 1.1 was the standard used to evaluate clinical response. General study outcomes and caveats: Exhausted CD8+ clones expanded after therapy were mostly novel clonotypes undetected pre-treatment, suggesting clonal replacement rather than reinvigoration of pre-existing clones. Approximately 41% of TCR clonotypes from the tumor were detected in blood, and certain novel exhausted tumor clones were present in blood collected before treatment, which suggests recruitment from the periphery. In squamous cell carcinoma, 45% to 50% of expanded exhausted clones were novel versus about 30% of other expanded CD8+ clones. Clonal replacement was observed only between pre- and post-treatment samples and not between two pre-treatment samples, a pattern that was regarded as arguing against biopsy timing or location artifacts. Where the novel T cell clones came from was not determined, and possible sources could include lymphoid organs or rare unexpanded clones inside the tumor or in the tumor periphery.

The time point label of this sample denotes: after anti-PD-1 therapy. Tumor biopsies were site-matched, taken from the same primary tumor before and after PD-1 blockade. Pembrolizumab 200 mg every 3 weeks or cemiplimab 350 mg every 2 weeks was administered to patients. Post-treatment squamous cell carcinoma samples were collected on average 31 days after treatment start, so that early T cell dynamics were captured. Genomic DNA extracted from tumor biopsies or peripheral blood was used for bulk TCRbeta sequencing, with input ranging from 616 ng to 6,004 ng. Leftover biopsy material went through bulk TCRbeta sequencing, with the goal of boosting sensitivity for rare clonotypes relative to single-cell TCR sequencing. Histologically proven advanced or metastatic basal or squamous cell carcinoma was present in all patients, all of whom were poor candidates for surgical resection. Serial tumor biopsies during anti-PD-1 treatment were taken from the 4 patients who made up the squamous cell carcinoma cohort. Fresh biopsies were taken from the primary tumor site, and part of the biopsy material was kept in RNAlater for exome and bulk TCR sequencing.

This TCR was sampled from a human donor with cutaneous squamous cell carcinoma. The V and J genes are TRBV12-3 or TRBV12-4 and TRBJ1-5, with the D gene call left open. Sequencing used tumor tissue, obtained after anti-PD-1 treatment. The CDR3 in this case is CASNTDYGQPQHF. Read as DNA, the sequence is TGTGCCAGCAATACGGATTATGGCCAGCCCCAGCATTTT.